What follows is one T cell receptor (beta chain) and its context. Its cognate antigen is unknown. The entry originates in a study of early T cells in non-severe SARS-CoV-2 infection. The overall study: Sequencing of unsorted whole blood was done on bulk RNA, leaving chains unpaired.

Individually, cDNA molecules had unique molecular identifiers attached to them. Via MiXCR, TCRdb re-called the 5' RACE reads, giving one row per CDR3 protein. The sample has approximately 56,000 distinct CDR3 sequences, approximately 9.9% seen once. Germline trimming cut 5 bases from V and 2 bases from J; bases unmatched to any gene: 3. The CDR3 is 15 residues long. CDR1 MGHRA and CDR2 YSYEKL come from the germline V gene. Study-level findings and limits: Matching against VDJdb likely underestimated virus-specific expansions, favoring anti-spike CD8.

The chain recombines TRBV4-1 with TRBJ2-7; 13 positions agree with TRBD2. The sequenced sample was whole blood. The TCR was taken from an adult who was a healthcare worker with PCR-confirmed SARS-CoV-2 infection or an uninfected control (not recorded which). The CDR3 sequence: CASSTTSGRAYEQYF. In nucleotides, the CDR3 is TGCGCCAGCAGCACCACTAGCGGGAGGGCCTACGAGCAGTACTTC.